This is a list of T cell receptor beta chains from one sample in a study of blood T cell repertoires in COVID-19. The method was immunoSEQ multiplex PCR; TCRdb's version includes in-frame clones alone and lacks a portion of them. The data contain about 270,000 clones, approximately 83% of them seen just once; the ten biggest clones take up approximately 11%. Sequenced sample: peripheral blood. The receptors shown here come from a woman in her sixties or seventies with acute or convalescent COVID-19. CDR3s include the opening cysteine and the closing phenylalanine or tryptophan. The D gene is left open where the match is weak. Only some rows state a clone size, as once, few, many or a class for expanded clones.

cdr3_nt	cdr3_aa	clone_size	v_call	cdr3_length	j_call	d_call
TGTGCCAGCAGCTTAGAAGGCGGTCGGGGTTCACCCCTCCACTTT	CASSLEGGRGSPLHF	NA	TRBV7-9	15	TRBJ1-6	NA
TGTGCCAGCAGCTTCGCTAGCGGCTCCTACGAGCAGTACTTC	CASSFASGSYEQYF	NA	TRBV11-2	14	TRBJ2-7	TRBD2
TGTGCCAGAAGCGGTGGTGGAAGGGACACGCAGTTCTTC	CARSGGGRDTQFF	NA	TRBV7-5	13	TRBJ2-1	NA
TGCGCCAGCAGCCGCTCGCAGGGGGCAGATAATTCACCCCTCCACTTT	CASSRSQGADNSPLHF	NA	TRBV4-1	16	TRBJ1-6	TRBD1
TGTGCCAGCAGTTTATCCGGGACTAGCTCATCACAGGGTACGCAGTATTTT	CASSLSGTSSSQGTQYF	NA	TRBV27	17	TRBJ2-3	TRBD2
TGTGCCAGCAGTCGGACTAGCGGGGGGGCCCATACGCAGTATTTT	CASSRTSGGAHTQYF	NA	TRBV3-1/TRBV3-2	15	TRBJ2-3	TRBD2
TGTGCCAGCAGCCTGCTAGCGGGGATGGGGACCGGGGAGCTGTTTTTT	CASSLLAGMGTGELFF	NA	TRBV14	16	TRBJ2-2	TRBD2
TGTGCCAGCAGCCCGTGGGATAGCGGTGGCTACACCTTC	CASSPWDSGGYTF	NA	TRBV5-4	13	TRBJ1-2	NA
TGTGCCAGCAGTTCTATGGGAGGGGACACTGAAGCTTTCTTT	CASSSMGGDTEAFF	NA	TRBV27	14	TRBJ1-1	NA
TGTGCCAGCAGCGGCCTGCGGGGGGGCGGTGAGCAGTTCTTC	CASSGLRGGGEQFF	NA	TRBV2	14	TRBJ2-1	TRBD2
TGTGCCAGCAGCGCTAGCGGGGGGCCTGGAGAGACCCAGTACTTC	CASSASGGPGETQYF	NA	TRBV9	15	TRBJ2-5	TRBD2
TGTGCCAGCAGTGAGGGACAGCTTAAAGCTTTCTTT	CASSEGQLKAFF	NA	TRBV25-1	12	TRBJ1-1	TRBD1
TGCGCCAGCAGTGGAGACAGGGCCTATGGCTACACCTTC	CASSGDRAYGYTF	NA	TRBV10-1	13	TRBJ1-2	TRBD1
TGTGCCAGCAGCTTCATGATAAACCAGGGGGTCGACACCATATATTTT	CASSFMINQGVDTIYF	NA	TRBV7-9	16	TRBJ1-3	TRBD1
TGTGCCAGCAGTTTTACCTCCCGCGGGGGAGAAGCTTTCTTT	CASSFTSRGGEAFF	NA	TRBV2	14	TRBJ1-1	NA
TGTGCCAGCAGCCGACAAATTCTGTTCTTAGAGCAGTTCTTC	CASSRQILFLEQFF	NA	TRBV11-2	14	TRBJ2-1	NA
TGTGCCAGCTCACCACCTGGTCACTCATCACCCCTCCACTTT	CASSPPGHSSPLHF	NA	TRBV18	14	TRBJ1-6	NA
TGTGCCAGCCGTGGGACTAGCTCTTTCAATGAGCAGTTCTTC	CASRGTSSFNEQFF	NA	TRBV27	14	TRBJ2-1	TRBD2
TGTGCCAGCAGCTTAGCGCACGGCGAGCAGTACTTC	CASSLAHGEQYF	NA	TRBV7-8	12	TRBJ2-7	NA
TGTGCCAGCAGCGTCCGCCAGGGTGTCGGGGAGCTGTTTTTT	CASSVRQGVGELFF	NA	TRBV7-8	14	TRBJ2-2	NA
TGTGCCAGCAGTGAGGGGGGAGCAAATATAAACTATGGCTACACCTTC	CASSEGGANINYGYTF	NA	TRBV2	16	TRBJ1-2	NA
TGTGCCATCAGTCCGGACAGCACCGGGGAGCTGTTTTTT	CAISPDSTGELFF	NA	TRBV10-3	13	TRBJ2-2	NA
TGTGCCAGCAGCGTAGAGAGCGAAAATTCACCCCTCCACTTT	CASSVESENSPLHF	many	TRBV9	14	TRBJ1-6	NA
TGCGCCAGCAGCCGGACAGTCTCCTCTGGAAACACCATATATTTT	CASSRTVSSGNTIYF	NA	TRBV5-1	15	TRBJ1-3	NA
TGCAGCGTTGAAGAGCGTGACACTGAAGCTTTCTTT	CSVEERDTEAFF	NA	TRBV29-1	12	TRBJ1-1	NA
TGTGCCTGGAGTACGGGGGTGAACACTGAAGCTTTCTTT	CAWSTGVNTEAFF	NA	TRBV30	13	TRBJ1-1	NA
TGTGCCAGCAAATCCACGCCGGGCGAGCAGTACTTC	CASKSTPGEQYF	NA	TRBV6-5	12	TRBJ2-7	NA
TGTGCCAGCAGTGAAAAGAGAGGGCAGCCCCAGCATTTT	CASSEKRGQPQHF	NA	TRBV6-1	13	TRBJ1-5	NA
TGCGCCAGCAGTCTCGACAGGGACGCCTACAATGAGCAGTTCTTC	CASSLDRDAYNEQFF	NA	TRBV23-1	15	TRBJ2-1	TRBD1
TGTGCCAGCAGCACAACTAGCGGGGGGGCCTCGGAGACCCAGTACTTC	CASSTTSGGASETQYF	NA	TRBV7-9	16	TRBJ2-5	TRBD2
TGTGCCAGCAGCCCTACAGGTGTGAATGAAGCTTTCTTT	CASSPTGVNEAFF	NA	TRBV7-9	13	TRBJ1-1	NA
TGTGCCAGCAGCTTTAGTAGCAACACTCGGAGGTCTGGAAACACCATATATTTT	CASSFSSNTRRSGNTIYF	once	TRBV11-2	18	TRBJ1-3	NA
TGTGCCATCAGCCAGACAGGGAAAAACACTGAAGCTTTCTTT	CAISQTGKNTEAFF	NA	TRBV10-3	14	TRBJ1-1	TRBD1
TGTGCCAGCAAGCCATATTATAATTCACCCCTCCACTTT	CASKPYYNSPLHF	NA	TRBV2	13	TRBJ1-6	NA
TGTGCCAGCAGGCGGAGTGCCTCCTACGAGCAGTACTTC	CASRRSASYEQYF	few	TRBV2	13	TRBJ2-7	NA
TGCAGCGGGACAGGGCTTGGCGGGGAGCTGTTTTTT	CSGTGLGGELFF	few	TRBV29-1	12	TRBJ2-2	TRBD1
TGTGCCAGCAGCCGAGATCCGGGGTACTATGGCTACACCTTC	CASSRDPGYYGYTF	NA	TRBV7-8	14	TRBJ1-2	NA
TGTGCCAGCAGCTCAGACAGGGGGGGAGATTCACCCCTCCACTTT	CASSSDRGGDSPLHF	NA	TRBV7-8	15	TRBJ1-6	TRBD1
TGCGCCAGCAGCTTGGGACAGAACACCATATATTTT	CASSLGQNTIYF	few	TRBV5-1	12	TRBJ1-3	NA
TGTGCCAGCCGGGGAGGGACTCTGAACTATGGCTACACCTTC	CASRGGTLNYGYTF	NA	TRBV6-5	14	TRBJ1-2	NA
TGCAGCGTTACTACCGAGGGGGCAGATCAGCCCCAGCATTTT	CSVTTEGADQPQHF	NA	TRBV29-1	14	TRBJ1-5	TRBD1